This T cell receptor beta chain is drawn from a study of T cell responses to AZD1222 COVID-19 vaccine. Libraries were prepared by immunoSEQ multiplex PCR; TCRdb keeps only in-frame clonotypes and omits some of them. The table records approximately 35,000 clones, more than 75% of them present only once. Study-level results: Repertoires in all cases were sampled only once the peak T cell response had passed. Just a handful of AZD1222 recipients tested seropositive at baseline. The donors showed a predominance of white British ancestry and of females, with possible underestimation of clonal diversity. The study reported that nearly half of spike-specific TCRs target unmutated variant regions.

CDR3 size: 14 residues. Germline V gene data show CDR1 as LNHDA and CDR2 as SQIVND (reference sequence). V shed 1 base and J shed 5 bases, with 9 bases lying between them. About this clone: Antigen unknown.

The source of this sequence is an adult who received the AZD1222 COVID-19 vaccine. The J gene is TRBJ1-5, the V gene TRBV19, with D hard to call. Sequencing was performed on peripheral blood, taken 28 days after the second AZD1222 dose. CDR3 nucleotides: TGTGCCAGTAGTATAGGGAGGACGGATCAGCCCCAGCATTTT. It yields the protein CASSIGRTDQPQHF.